A selection of T cell receptor beta chains follows, all from one sample in a study of blood T cell repertoires in COVID-19. Only in-frame clones appear in the TCRdb table, and some are missing; sequencing was by immunoSEQ multiplex PCR. The table includes 150,000 or so clones, 87% detected once. The sequenced material came from PBMCs or T cells enriched from blood (not recorded which). Source of these receptors: a woman aged 40 to 50 who had been exposed to COVID-19. CDR3s include the opening cysteine and the closing phenylalanine or tryptophan. A D gene is named only where the DNA matches it firmly. Size is omitted from some rows. Given values are once, few, many or a class for expanded clones.

TRBJ2-4 TRBV6-5 - TRBD2 TGTGCCAGCAGTTACCTTGCGGGGGACAAAAACATTCAGTACTTC CASSYLAGDKNIQYF
TRBJ1-1 TRBV6-5 - TRBD1 TGTGCCAGCAGGTCAGGGGGTAGCACTGAAGCTTTCTTT CASRSGGSTEAFF
TRBJ1-6 TRBV19 - - TGTGCCAGTAGTACCAAACAGGACTCCTATAATTCACCCCTCCACTTT CASSTKQDSYNSPLHF
TRBJ2-2 TRBV2 few - TGTGCCAGCAGCATCCTACGAACCGGGGAGCTGTTTTTT CASSILRTGELFF
TRBJ2-1 TRBV10-3 - TRBD2 TGTGCCATCAGTGCGGGACTAGCGGGGGGGCTCGGCTACAATGAGCAGTTCTTC CAISAGLAGGLGYNEQFF
TRBJ2-7 TRBV18 once TRBD2 TGTGCCAGCTCACTTACGGGGGGAAGGGACGAGCAGTACTTC CASSLTGGRDEQYF
TRBJ1-2 TRBV25-1 - - TGTGCCAGCAGCCTTTGGGGGGACTATGGCTACACCTTC CASSLWGDYGYTF
TRBJ2-7 TRBV6-2/TRBV6-3 - TRBD2 TGTGCCAGCAGCGGGGGAGGGACGGAGCAGTACTTC CASSGGGTEQYF
TRBJ2-7 TRBV6-1 - - TGTGCCAGCAGTGAAGGAGGTGGCGGCGGTTCCTACGAGCAGTACTTC CASSEGGGGGSYEQYF
TRBJ1-1 TRBV19 - - TGTGCCACTTCGGGGGGGGCGAACACTGAAGCTTTCTTT CATSGGANTEAFF
TRBJ2-3 TRBV5-4 - TRBD2 TGTGCCAGCAGCCCGGGACTAGCGGGGGGGGAAACTAGCACAGATACGCAGTATTTT CASSPGLAGGETSTDTQYF
TRBJ2-3 TRBV24-1 - - TGTGCCACCAGTGTGGGCCAGGGAAGTTCAGATACGCAGTATTTT CATSVGQGSSDTQYF
TRBJ2-7 TRBV28 - TRBD2 TGTGCCAGCAGTTTCGGGACTAGCGGTTCCTACGAGCAGTACTTC CASSFGTSGSYEQYF
TRBJ1-5 TRBV4-1 - - TGCGCCAGCAGACCGGAGTCCTATAGCAATCAGCCCCAGCATTTT CASRPESYSNQPQHF
TRBJ2-1 TRBV7-9 - - TGTGCCAGCAGCGTACTAGTCAATGAGCAGTTCTTC CASSVLVNEQFF
TRBJ2-7 TRBV4-3 once - TGCGCCAGCAGCCAAGGGTCCGGCTCCTACGAGCAGTACTTC CASSQGSGSYEQYF
TRBJ2-2 TRBV15 - - TGTGCCACCAGCTCACGAGGTGGGAACACCGGGGAGCTGTTTTTT CATSSRGGNTGELFF
TRBJ1-5 TRBV28 - TRBD1 TGTGCCAGTAGGAATCGACAGGGCCTAAATCAGCCCCAGCATTTT CASRNRQGLNQPQHF
TRBJ2-2 TRBV18 - TRBD1 TGTGCCAGCTCAGCGACAGGGACCGGGGAGCTGTTTTTT CASSATGTGELFF
TRBJ1-5 TRBV5-8 - - TGTGCCAGCAGCTCTCAGGGAAGGGGCCAGCATTTT CASSSQGRGQHF
TRBJ1-4 TRBV27 - - TGTGCCAGCACCTACGGGTCTCCTAATGAAAAACTGTTTTTT CASTYGSPNEKLFF
TRBJ2-5 TRBV24-1 once TRBD2 TGTGCCACCAGTGACACTAGCGGGGGGGCAGCGGAGACCCAGTACTTC CATSDTSGGAAETQYF
TRBJ2-2 TRBV28 - - TGTGCCAGCAGTTTACCTCGACGGGGGACCGGGGAGCTGTTTTTT CASSLPRRGTGELFF
TRBJ2-1 TRBV12-5 - - TGTGCTAGTGGTTTTGGGCAGGGAAGGTGGAGTGAGCAGTTCTTC CASGFGQGRWSEQFF
TRBJ1-5 TRBV24-1 - - TGTGCCACCAGTGATTTCCCACTGTATCCCCAGCATTTT CATSDFPLYPQHF
TRBJ2-3 TRBV6-5 - TRBD2 TGTGCCAGCAGAGCCGGGACTAGCGGGTCTATTACGCAGTATTTT CASRAGTSGSITQYF
TRBJ1-2 TRBV2 - - TGTGCCAGCAGTGGGAGTGCTTATGGCTACACCTTC CASSGSAYGYTF
TRBJ1-1 TRBV10-2 - - TGCGCCAGCAGTTACTTTCTGAACACTGAAGCTTTCTTT CASSYFLNTEAFF
TRBJ2-3 TRBV12-5 - TRBD2 TGTGCTAGTGTCCTCGGCGGGGGGGCCACATTCACAGATACGCAGTATTTT CASVLGGGATFTDTQYF
TRBJ1-5 TRBV19 - TRBD1 TGTGCCAGAACACAGGGGGCGAGGAGTCAGCCCCAGCATTTT CARTQGARSQPQHF
TRBJ1-2 TRBV10-3 - TRBD1 TGTGCCATCAGTGAGAAAGGACAGGGGAACTATGGCTACACCTTC CAISEKGQGNYGYTF
TRBJ1-4 TRBV13 - - TGTGCCAGCAGCGTCAGGGTCTCAACTAATGAAAAACTGTTTTTT CASSVRVSTNEKLFF
TRBJ2-4 TRBV28 - TRBD2 TGTGCCAGCTCGAGGGGCGGGAGGGGATCCAAAAACATTCAGTACTTC CASSRGGRGSKNIQYF
TRBJ2-2 TRBV7-9 - - TGTGCCAGCAGCCTTAAGAACACCGGGGAGCTGTTTTTT CASSLKNTGELFF
TRBJ2-1 TRBV9 - TRBD2 TGTGCCAGCAGCGTAAGGACTAGCGGGAGCGTTGAGCAGTTCTTC CASSVRTSGSVEQFF
TRBJ1-5 TRBV7-6 - TRBD1 TGTGCCAGCAGCCGCGGGTCCGGGACAGGGGGCAATCAGCCCCAGCATTTT CASSRGSGTGGNQPQHF
TRBJ2-1 TRBV6-1 - TRBD2 TGTGCCAGCAGTGAAGACGTCCTAGCGGGCGAGTACAATGAGCAGTTCTTC CASSEDVLAGEYNEQFF
TRBJ1-1 TRBV11-3 - - TGTGCCAGCAGCTTATCGGTGTACGCTGAAGCTTTCTTT CASSLSVYAEAFF
TRBJ2-7 TRBV4-1 - TRBD2 TGCGCCAGCAGCCAACTAGCGGGAGAGACCTACGAGCAGTACTTC CASSQLAGETYEQYF
TRBJ2-1 TRBV27 - TRBD1 TGTGCCAGCACCCGACAGGGGGCGAATTACAATGAGCAGTTCTTC CASTRQGANYNEQFF
TRBJ1-1 TRBV5-1 - - TGCGCCAGCAGCTTGGACGGAGGGGAAATGAACACTGAAGCTTTCTTT CASSLDGGEMNTEAFF
TRBJ1-2 TRBV5-1 once TRBD1 TGCGCCAGCAGCGCGTCAGGGACAGGGGGCTTTGGGTATGGCTACACCTTC CASSASGTGGFGYGYTF
TRBJ1-1 TRBV6-5 - TRBD1 TGTGCCAGCAGTCAGACAGGGTACACTGAAGCTTTCTTT CASSQTGYTEAFF
TRBJ1-2 TRBV12-3/TRBV12-4 - - TGTGCCAGCAGTTTGCGTACCTATGGCTACACCTTC CASSLRTYGYTF
TRBJ1-4 TRBV9 - TRBD1 TGTGCCAGCAGCCTCCGACAGGGTACTAATGAAAAACTGTTTTTT CASSLRQGTNEKLFF
TRBJ1-1 TRBV18 - TRBD1 TGTGCCAGCTCACGGACAGGGGGCGACACTGAAGCTTTCTTT CASSRTGGDTEAFF
TRBJ1-4 TRBV24-1 - TRBD1 TGTGCCACCAGTGAACATGTACCGGGACAGGGAAGGGTTCTTGAAAAACTGTTTTTT CATSEHVPGQGRVLEKLFF
TRBJ1-1 TRBV18 once - TGTGCCAGCTCACGGACAGACATGAACACTGAAGCTTTCTTT CASSRTDMNTEAFF
TRBJ2-1 TRBV7-2 - - TGTGCCAGCACCTACTTCCCGGGAACCACCTACAATGAGCAGTTCTTC CASTYFPGTTYNEQFF
TRBJ2-7 TRBV6-2/TRBV6-3 - TRBD2 TGTGCCAGCAGTTATGGCGGGACTATCTCCTACGAGCAGTACTTC CASSYGGTISYEQYF
TRBJ1-1 TRBV9 - - TGTGCCAGCAGCGCGAGGTTAAACACTGAAGCTTTCTTT CASSARLNTEAFF
TRBJ2-1 TRBV12-5 - TRBD2 TGTGCTAGTGGTACCGGGACTAGCGGGTGGGGCGAGCAGTTCTTC CASGTGTSGWGEQFF
TRBJ2-7 TRBV7-9 - - TGTGCCACCACCCCGCCCGGCTCCTACGAGCAGTACTTC CATTPPGSYEQYF
TRBJ1-1 TRBV11-2 - TRBD1 TGTGCCAGCAGCTCCCCACAGGGGGTACGAAGAGCTTTCTTT CASSSPQGVRRAFF
TRBJ1-1 TRBV6-5 few - TGTGCCAGCACGAACAGATTCACTGAAGCTTTCTTT CASTNRFTEAFF
TRBJ2-3 TRBV9 - TRBD2 TGTGCCAGCAGCGTAGGACTAGCGGGACCTAGCACAGATACGCAGTATTTT CASSVGLAGPSTDTQYF
TRBJ1-4 TRBV28 - - TGTGCCAGCAGTCCCGCGAAGCTCGGTGAAAAACTGTTTTTT CASSPAKLGEKLFF
TRBJ1-1 TRBV5-6 - - TGTGCCAGCAGCTTGTGGGACAATGAAGCTTTCTTT CASSLWDNEAFF